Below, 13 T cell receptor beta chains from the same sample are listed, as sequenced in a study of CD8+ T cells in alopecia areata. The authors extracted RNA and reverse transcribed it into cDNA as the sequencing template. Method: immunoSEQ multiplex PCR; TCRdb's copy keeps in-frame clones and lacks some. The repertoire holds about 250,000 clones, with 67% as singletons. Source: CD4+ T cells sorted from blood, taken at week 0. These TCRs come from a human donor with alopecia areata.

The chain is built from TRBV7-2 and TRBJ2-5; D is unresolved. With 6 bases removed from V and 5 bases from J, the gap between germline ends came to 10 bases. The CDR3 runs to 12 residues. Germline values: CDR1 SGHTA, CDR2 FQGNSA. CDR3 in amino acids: CASRRSGETQYF. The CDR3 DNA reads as TGTGCCAGCAGGAGGTCTGGGGAGACCCAGTACTTC.

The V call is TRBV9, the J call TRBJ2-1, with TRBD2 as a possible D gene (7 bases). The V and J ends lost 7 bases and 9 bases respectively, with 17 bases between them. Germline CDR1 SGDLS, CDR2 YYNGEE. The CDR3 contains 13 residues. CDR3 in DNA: TGTGCCAGCTCCCGCGGAGGGGGGGTTGAGCAGTTCTTC. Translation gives CASSRGGGVEQFF.

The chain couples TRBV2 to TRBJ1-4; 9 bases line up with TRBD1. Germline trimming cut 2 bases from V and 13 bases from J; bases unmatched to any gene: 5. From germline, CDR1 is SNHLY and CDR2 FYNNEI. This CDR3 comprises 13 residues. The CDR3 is CASSEQGTGLLFF. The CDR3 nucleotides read TGTGCCAGCAGTGAACAGGGGACAGGGTTACTGTTTTTT.

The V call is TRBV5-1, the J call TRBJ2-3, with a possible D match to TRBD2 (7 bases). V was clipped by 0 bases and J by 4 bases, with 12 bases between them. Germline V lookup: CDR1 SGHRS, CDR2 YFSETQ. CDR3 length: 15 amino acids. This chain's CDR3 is CASSLATGGPDTQYF. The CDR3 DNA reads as TGCGCCAGCAGCTTGGCTACCGGGGGGCCAGATACGCAGTATTTT.

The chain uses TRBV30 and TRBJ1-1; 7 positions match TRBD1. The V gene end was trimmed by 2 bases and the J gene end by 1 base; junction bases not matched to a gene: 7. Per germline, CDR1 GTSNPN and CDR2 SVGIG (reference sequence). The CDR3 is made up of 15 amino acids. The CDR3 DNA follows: TGTGCCTGGAGTATCTGGGGGACAGAGAACACTGAAGCTTTCTTT. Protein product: CAWSIWGTENTEAFF.

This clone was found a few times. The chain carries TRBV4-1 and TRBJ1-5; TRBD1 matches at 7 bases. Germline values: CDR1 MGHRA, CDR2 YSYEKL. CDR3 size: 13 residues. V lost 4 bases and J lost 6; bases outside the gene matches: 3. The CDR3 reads CASSPTGTQPQHF. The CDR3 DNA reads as TGCGCCAGCAGCCCGACAGGGACTCAGCCCCAGCATTTT.

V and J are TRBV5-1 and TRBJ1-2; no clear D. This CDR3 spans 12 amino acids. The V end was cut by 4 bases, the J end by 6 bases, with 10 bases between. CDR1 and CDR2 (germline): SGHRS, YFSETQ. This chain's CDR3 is CASSHRGDGYTF. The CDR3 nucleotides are TGCGCCAGCAGCCATCGGGGTGATGGCTACACCTTC.

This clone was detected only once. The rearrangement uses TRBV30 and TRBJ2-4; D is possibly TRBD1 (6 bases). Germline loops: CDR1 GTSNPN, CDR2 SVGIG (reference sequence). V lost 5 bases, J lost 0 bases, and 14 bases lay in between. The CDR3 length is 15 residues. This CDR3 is CAWEAPGVAKNIQYF. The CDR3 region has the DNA TGTGCCTGGGAAGCCCCAGGGGTAGCCAAAAACATTCAGTACTTC.

CDR3 DNA sequence: TGTGCCAGCAGCTACTTCGGGACGGAAAATCAGCCCCAGCATTTT. Amino acids: CASSYFGTENQPQHF. The V gene is TRBV7-8, the J gene TRBJ1-5; the D gene is possibly TRBD1 (5 bases). The CDR3 sequence is 15 residues long. Between the trimmed V and J ends, which lost 4 bases and 4 bases, there was a span of 14 bases. Germline V gives CDR1 SGHVS, CDR2 FQNEAQ.

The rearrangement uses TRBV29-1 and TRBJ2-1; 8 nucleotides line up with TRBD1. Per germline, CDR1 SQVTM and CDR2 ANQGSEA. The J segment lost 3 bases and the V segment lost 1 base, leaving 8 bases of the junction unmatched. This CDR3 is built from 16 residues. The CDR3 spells CSVEVGTGGNYNEQFF. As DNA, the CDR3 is TGCAGCGTTGAAGTTGGGACAGGCGGTAACTACAATGAGCAGTTCTTC.

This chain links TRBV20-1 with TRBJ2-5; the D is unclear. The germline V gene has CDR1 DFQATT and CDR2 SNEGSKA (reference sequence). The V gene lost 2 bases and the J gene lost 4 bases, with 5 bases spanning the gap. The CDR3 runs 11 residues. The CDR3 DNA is TGCAGTGCTAGAAGGCCAGAGACCCAGTACTTC. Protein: CSARRPETQYF.

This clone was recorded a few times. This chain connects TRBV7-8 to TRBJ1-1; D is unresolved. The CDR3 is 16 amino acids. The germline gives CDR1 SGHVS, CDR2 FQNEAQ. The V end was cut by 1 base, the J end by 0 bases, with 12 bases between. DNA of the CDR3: TGTGCCAGCAGCTTAGGTCGCAGCCCCATGAACACTGAAGCTTTCTTT. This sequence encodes CASSLGRSPMNTEAFF. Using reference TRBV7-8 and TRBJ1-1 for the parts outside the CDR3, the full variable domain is GAGVSQSPRYKVAKRGQDVALRCDPISGHVSLFWYQQALGQGPEFLTYFQNEAQLDKSGLPSDRFFAERPEGSVSTLKIQRTQQEDSAVYLCASSLGRSPMNTEAFFGQGTRLTVV.

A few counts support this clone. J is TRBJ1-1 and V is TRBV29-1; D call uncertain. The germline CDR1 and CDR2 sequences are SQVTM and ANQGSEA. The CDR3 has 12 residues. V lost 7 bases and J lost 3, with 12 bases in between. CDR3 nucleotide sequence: TGCAGCGGCCACCAGGTGGACACTGAAGCTTTCTTT. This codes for CSGHQVDTEAFF.